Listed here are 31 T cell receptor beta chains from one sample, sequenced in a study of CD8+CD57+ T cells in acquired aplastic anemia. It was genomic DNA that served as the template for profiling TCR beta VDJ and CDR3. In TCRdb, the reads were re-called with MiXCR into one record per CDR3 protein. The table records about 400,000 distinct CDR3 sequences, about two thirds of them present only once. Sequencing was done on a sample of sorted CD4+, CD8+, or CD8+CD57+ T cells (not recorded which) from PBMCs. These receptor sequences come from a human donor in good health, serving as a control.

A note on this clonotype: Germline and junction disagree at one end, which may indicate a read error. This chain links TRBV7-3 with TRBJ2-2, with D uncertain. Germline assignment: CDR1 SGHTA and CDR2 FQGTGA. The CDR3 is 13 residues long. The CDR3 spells CASRSGEVSEQFF. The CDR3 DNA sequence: TGTGCCAGCCGCTCGGGTGAGGTATCGGAGCAGTTTTTT.

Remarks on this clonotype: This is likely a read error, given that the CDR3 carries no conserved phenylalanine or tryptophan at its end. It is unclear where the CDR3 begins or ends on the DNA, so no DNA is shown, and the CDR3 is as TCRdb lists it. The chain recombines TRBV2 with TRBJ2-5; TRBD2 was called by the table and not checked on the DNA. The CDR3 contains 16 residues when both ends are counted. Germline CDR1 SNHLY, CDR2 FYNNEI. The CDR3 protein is CASSDGRAKNIQYFGA.

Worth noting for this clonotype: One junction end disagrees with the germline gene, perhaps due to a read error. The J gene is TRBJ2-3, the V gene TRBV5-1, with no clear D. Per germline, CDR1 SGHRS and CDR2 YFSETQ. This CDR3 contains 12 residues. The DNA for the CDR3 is TGTGCCAGCAGCCTTAACCCAGGCAACCCGTATTTT. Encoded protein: CASSLNPGNPYF.

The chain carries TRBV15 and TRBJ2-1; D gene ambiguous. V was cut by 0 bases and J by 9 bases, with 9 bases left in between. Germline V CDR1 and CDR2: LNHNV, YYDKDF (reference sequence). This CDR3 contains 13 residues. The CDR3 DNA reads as TGTGCCACCAGCAGAGATCAGGCGAGTGAGCAGTTCTTC. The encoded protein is CATSRDQASEQFF.

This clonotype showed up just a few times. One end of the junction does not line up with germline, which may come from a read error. This CDR3 is CASSSTVNYGCTF. CDR3 nucleotides: TGTGCCAGCAGTTCGACGGTTAACTACGGCTGCACCTTC. The V gene is TRBV25-1, the J gene TRBJ1-2; no definite D call. Germline-derived CDR1 and CDR2 are MGHDK and SYGVNS. The CDR3 runs 13 residues.

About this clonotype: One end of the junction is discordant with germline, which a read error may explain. CDR3 sequence reads: CASNSRHGTPHF. Written as DNA, the CDR3 is TGTGCCAGCAACTCTCGCCATGGGACCCCGCATTTT. V and J are TRBV5-1 and TRBJ1-5, with D perhaps TRBD1 (5 bases). CDR3 length: 12 residues. The V gene's germline CDR1 is SGHRS and CDR2 YFSETQ.

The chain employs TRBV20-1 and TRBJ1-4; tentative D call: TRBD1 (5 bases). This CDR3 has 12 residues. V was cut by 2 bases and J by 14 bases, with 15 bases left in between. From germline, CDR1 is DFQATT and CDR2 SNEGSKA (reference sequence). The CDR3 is CSARQNRNTLFF. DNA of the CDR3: TGCAGTGCTAGACAAAACAGGAACACTCTGTTTTTT.

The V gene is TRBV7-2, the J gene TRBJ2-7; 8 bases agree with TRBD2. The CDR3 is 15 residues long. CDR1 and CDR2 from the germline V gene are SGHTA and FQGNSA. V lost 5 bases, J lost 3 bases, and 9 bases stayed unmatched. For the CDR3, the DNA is TGTGCCAGCAGCCGTACCGGGAGGGGCTACTACGAGCAGTACTTC. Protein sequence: CASSRTGRGYYEQYF.

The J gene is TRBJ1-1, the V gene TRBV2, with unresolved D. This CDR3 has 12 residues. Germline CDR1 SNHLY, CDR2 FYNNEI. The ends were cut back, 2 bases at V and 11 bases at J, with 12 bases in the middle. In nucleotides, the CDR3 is TGTGCCAGCAGTGAAAGGGCGGACGGGGCTTTCTTT. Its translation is CASSERADGAFF.

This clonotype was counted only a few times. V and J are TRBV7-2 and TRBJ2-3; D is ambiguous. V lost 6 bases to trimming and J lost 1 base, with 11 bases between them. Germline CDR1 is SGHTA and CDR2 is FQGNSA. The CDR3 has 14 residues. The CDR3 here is CASRSGRGTDTQYF. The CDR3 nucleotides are TGTGCCAGCAGATCGGGTCGGGGCACAGATACGCAGTATTTT.

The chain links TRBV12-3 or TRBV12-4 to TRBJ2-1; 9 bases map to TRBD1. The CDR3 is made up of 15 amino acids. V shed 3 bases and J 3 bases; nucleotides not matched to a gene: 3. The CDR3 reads CASSLGTGHYNEQFF. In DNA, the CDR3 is TGTGCCAGCAGTTTGGGGACAGGGCACTACAATGAGCAGTTCTTC.

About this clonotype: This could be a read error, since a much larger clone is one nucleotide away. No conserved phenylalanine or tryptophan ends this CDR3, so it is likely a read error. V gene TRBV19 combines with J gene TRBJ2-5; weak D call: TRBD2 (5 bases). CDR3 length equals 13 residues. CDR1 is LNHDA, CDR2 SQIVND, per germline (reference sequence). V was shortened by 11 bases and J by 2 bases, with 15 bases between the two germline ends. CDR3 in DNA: TGTGCCTGGAGACACCGGGGTCAAGAGACCCAGTACTAC. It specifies CAWRHRGQETQYY.

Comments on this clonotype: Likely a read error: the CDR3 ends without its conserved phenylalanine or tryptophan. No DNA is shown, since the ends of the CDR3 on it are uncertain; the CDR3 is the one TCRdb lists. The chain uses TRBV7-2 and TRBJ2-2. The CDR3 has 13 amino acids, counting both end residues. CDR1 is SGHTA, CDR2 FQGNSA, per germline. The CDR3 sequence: CASSLHKDGELWL.

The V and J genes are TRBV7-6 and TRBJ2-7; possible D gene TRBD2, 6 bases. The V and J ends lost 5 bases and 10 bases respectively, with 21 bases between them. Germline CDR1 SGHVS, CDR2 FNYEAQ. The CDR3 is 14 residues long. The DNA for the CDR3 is TGTGCCAGCAGCCCGTCGGGACTCCCGAATGCACAGTACTTC. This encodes CASSPSGLPNAQYF. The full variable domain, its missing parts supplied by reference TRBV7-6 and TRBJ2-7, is GAGVSQSPRYKVTKRGQDVALRCDPISGHVSLYWYRQALGQGPEFLTYFNYEAQQDKSGLPNDRFSAERPEGSISTLTIQRTEQRDSAMYRCASSPSGLPNAQYFGPGTRLTVT.

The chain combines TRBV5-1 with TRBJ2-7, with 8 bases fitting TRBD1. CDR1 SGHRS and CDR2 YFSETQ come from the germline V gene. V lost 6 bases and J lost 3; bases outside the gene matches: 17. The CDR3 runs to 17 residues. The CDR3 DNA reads TGCGCCAGCATACCCCGGGTTGACAGGGGATTAGACTACGAGCAGTACTTC. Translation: CASIPRVDRGLDYEQYF.

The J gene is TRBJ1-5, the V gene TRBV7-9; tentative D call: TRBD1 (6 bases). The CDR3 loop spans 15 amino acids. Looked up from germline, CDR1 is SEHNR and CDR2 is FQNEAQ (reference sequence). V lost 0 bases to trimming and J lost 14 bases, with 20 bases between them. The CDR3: CASSLAGAHSYNEHF. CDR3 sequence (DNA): TGTGCCAGCAGCTTAGCGGGGGCACACTCCTACAATGAGCATTTT.

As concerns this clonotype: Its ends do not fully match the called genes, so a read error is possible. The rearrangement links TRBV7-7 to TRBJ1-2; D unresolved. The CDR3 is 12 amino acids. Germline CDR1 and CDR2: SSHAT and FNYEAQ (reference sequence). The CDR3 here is CASTPVETLYTF. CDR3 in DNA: TGTGCTAGCACCCCGGTAGAGACGCTCTACACCTTC.

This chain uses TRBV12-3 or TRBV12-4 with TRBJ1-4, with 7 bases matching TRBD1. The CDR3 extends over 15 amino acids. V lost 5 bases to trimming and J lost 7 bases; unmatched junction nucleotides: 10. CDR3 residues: CASSTITGEGEKLFF. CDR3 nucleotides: TGTGCCAGCAGTACTATAACAGGGGAAGGTGAAAAACTGTTTTTT.

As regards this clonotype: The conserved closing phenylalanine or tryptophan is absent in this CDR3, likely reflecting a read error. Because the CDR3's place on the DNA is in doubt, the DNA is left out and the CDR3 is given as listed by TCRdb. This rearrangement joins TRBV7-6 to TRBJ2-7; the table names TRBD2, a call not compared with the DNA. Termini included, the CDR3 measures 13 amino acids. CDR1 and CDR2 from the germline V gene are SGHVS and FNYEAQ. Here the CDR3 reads CASSLGRLRETQY.

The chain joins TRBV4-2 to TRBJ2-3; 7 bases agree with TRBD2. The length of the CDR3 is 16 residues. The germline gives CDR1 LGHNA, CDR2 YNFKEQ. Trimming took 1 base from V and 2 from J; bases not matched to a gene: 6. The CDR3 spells CASSQVVLAATDTQYF. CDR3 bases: TGTGCCAGCAGCCAAGTTGTGCTAGCGGCCACAGATACGCAGTATTTT.

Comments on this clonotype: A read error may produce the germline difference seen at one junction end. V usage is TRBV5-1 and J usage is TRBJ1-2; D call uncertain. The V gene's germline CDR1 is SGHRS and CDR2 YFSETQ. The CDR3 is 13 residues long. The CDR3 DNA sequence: TGTGCCAGCAGCACGGACTGGGGTGATGGCTACACCTTC. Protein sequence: CASSTDWGDGYTF.

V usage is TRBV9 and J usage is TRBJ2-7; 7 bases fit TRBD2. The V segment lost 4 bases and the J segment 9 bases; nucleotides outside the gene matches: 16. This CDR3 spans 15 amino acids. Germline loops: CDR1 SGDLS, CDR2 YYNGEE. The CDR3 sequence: CASSTRGGDSGLQYF. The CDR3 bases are TGTGCCAGCAGCACCCGGGGAGGGGATTCAGGCCTGCAGTACTTC. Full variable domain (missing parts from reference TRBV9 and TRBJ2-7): DSGVTQTPKHLITATGQRVTLRCSPRSGDLSVYWYQQSLDQGLQFLIQYYNGEERAKGNILERFSAQQFPDLHSELNLSSLELGDSALYFCASSTRGGDSGLQYFGPGTRLTVT.

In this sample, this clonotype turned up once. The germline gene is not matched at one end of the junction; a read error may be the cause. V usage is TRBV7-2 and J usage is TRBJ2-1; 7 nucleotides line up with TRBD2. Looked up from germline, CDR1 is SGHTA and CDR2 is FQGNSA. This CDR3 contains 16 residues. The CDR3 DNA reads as TGTGCCAGCAACCCCTCTAGCGGTAGCTCTCACAATGGGCAGTTCTTC. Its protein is CASNPSSGSSHNGQFF.

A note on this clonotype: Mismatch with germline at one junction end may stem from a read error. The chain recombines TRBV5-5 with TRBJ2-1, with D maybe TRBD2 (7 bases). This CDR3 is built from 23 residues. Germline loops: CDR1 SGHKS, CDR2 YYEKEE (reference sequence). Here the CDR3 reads CASSLGPCSAHSYRGGAKNEQFF. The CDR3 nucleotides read TGCGCCAGCAGCTTGGGCCCCTGCAGTGCTCACTCGTATAGGGGGGGGGCGAAGAATGAGCAGTTCTTC.

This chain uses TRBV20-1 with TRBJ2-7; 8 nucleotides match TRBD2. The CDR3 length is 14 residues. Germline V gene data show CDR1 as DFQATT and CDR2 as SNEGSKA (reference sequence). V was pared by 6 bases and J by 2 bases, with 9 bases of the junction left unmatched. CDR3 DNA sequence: TGCAGTGCCACCTTAGCGGGGCTTGCCTACGAGCAGTACTTC. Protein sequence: CSATLAGLAYEQYF.

The CDR3 DNA is TGTGCCAGCAGCAGCCCCCGAGAGGGTAATCAGCCCCAGCATTTT. It encodes CASSSPREGNQPQHF. V and J are TRBV5-4 and TRBJ1-5; no firm D call. V was clipped by 4 bases and J by 4 bases, with 15 bases between them. The CDR3 is made up of 15 amino acids. Per germline, CDR1 SGHNT and CDR2 YYREEE (reference sequence). Full variable domain (remainder filled in from reference TRBV5-4 and TRBJ1-5): ETGVTQSPTHLIKTRGQQVTLRCSSQSGHNTVSWYQQALGQGPQFIFQYYREEENGRGNFPPRFSGLQFPNYSSELNVNALELDDSALYLCASSSPREGNQPQHFGDGTRLSIL.

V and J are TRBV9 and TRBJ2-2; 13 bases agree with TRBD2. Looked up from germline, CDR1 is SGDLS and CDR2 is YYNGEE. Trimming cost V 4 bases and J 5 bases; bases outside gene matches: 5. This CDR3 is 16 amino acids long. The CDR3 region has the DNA TGTGCCAGCAGCTTGACTAGCGGGGGGCGGACCGGGGAGCTGTTTTTT. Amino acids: CASSLTSGGRTGELFF. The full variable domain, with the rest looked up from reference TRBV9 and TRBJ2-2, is DSGVTQTPKHLITATGQRVTLRCSPRSGDLSVYWYQQSLDQGLQFLIQYYNGEERAKGNILERFSAQQFPDLHSELNLSSLELGDSALYFCASSLTSGGRTGELFFGEGSRLTVL.

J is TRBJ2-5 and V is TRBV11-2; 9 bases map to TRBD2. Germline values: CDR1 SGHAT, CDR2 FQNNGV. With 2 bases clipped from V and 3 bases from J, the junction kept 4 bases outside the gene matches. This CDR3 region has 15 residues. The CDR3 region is CASSLFASGEETQYF. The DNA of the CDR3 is TGTGCCAGCAGCTTATTCGCTAGCGGGGAAGAGACCCAGTACTTC. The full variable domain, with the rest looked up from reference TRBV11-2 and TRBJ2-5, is EAGVAQSPRYKIIEKRQSVAFWCNPISGHATLYWYQQILGQGPKLLIQFQNNGVVDDSQLPKDRFSAERLKGVDSTLKIQPAKLEDSAVYLCASSLFASGEETQYFGPGTRLLVL.

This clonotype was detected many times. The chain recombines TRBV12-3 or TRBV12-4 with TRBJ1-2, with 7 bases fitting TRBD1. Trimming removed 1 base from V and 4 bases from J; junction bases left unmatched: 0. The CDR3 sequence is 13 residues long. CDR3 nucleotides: TGTGCCAGCAGTTTAGGGGACAGCTATGGCTACACCTTC. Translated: CASSLGDSYGYTF.

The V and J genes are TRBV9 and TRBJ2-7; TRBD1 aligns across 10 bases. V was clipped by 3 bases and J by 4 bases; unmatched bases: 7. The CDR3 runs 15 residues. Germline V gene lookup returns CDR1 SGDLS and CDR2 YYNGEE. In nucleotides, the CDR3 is TGTGCCAGCAGCGGAGGACAGGGGGGGATATACGAGCAGTACTTC. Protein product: CASSGGQGGIYEQYF.

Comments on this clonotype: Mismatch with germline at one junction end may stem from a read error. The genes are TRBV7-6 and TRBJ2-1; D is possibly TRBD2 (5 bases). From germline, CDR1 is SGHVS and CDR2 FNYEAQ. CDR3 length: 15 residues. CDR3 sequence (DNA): TGCGCTAGCAGCTTCAGGACCAAGACTGACAATGAGCAGTTCTTC. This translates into CASSFRTKTDNEQFF. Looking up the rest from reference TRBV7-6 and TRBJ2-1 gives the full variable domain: GAGVSQSPRYKVTKRGQDVALRCDPISGHVSLYWYRQALGQGPEFLTYFNYEAQQDKSGLPNDRFSAERPEGSISTLTIQRTEQRDSAMYRCASSFRTKTDNEQFFGPGTRLTVL.